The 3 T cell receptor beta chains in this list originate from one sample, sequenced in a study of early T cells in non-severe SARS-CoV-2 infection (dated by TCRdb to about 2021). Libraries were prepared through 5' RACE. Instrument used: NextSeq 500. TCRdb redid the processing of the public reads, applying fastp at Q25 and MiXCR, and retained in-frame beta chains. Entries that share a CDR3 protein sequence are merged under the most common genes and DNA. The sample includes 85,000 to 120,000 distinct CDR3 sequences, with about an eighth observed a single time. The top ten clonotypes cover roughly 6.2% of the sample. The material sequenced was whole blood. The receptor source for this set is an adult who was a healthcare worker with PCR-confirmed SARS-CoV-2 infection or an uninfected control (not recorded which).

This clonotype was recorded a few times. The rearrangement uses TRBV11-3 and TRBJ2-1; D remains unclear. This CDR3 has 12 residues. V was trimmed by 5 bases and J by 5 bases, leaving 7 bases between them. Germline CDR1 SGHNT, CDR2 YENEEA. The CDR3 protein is CASSLRHNEQFF. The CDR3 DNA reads TGTGCCAGCAGCCTCCGCCACAATGAGCAGTTCTTC.

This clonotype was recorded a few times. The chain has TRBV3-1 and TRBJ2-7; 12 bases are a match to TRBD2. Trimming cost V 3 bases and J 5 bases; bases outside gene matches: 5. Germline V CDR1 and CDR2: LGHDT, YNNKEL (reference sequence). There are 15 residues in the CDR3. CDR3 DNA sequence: TGTGCCAGCAGCCATCTAGCGGGAGGGCCCCACGAGCAGTACTTC. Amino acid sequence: CASSHLAGGPHEQYF.

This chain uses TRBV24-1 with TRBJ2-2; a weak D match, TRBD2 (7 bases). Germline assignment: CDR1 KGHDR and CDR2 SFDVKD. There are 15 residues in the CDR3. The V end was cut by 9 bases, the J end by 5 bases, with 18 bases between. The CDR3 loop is CATGGGGGVTGELFF. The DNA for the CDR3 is TGTGCCACCGGAGGAGGAGGGGGGGTTACCGGGGAGCTGTTTTTT.